This T cell receptor (beta chain) was identified during a study of shared clonotypes between healthy human individuals. V lost 10 bases and J lost 0; bases outside the gene matches: 5. The length of the CDR3 is 15 residues. CDR1 is ENHRY, CDR2 SYGVKD, per germline. Method: immunoSEQ multiplex PCR; TCRdb's copy keeps in-frame clones and lacks some. The sample has over a million clones, about 75% seen once. Broader study findings: Apart from blood, nothing was sampled; tissue repertoires likely differ. Sorted-subset sequencing was shown by rarefaction to be incomplete despite large depth.

For this clone: Its antigen is not known.

This chain links TRBV10-3 with TRBJ2-3; TRBD2 matches 12 bases. The sequence came from a man aged 18 to 29 in good health. Specimen: memory CD4+ T cells sorted from blood. Indicated subset: CD45RA-negative fraction. CDR3 protein: CATQGLAGSTDTQYF. The CDR3 nucleotides read TGTGCCACCCAAGGACTAGCGGGAAGCACAGATACGCAGTATTTT.